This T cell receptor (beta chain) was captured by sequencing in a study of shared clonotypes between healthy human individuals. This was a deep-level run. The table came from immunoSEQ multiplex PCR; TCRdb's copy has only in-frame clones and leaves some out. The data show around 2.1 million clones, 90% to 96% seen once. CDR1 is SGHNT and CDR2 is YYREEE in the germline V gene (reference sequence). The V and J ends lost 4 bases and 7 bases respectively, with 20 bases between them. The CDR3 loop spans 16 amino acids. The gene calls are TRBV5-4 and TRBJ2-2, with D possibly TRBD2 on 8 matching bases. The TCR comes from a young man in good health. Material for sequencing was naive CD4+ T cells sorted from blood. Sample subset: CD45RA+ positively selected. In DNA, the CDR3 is TGTGCCAGCAGCCCCAACCCGACAGGGACTAGCGGGGAGCTGTTTTTT. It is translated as CASSPNPTGTSGELFF.